Each of the 21 T cell receptor beta chains below was sequenced from the same sample in a study of CD8+CD57+ T cells in acquired aplastic anemia. Sequenced patients had shown CD8+CD57+ cell expansion by flow cytometry. The template used for profiling TCR beta VDJ and CDR3 was genomic DNA. TCRdb analysed the reads with MiXCR anew, one entry per CDR3 protein. Seen here are 200,000 to 250,000 distinct CDR3 sequences, less than 75% observed once, and the top ten hold roughly three fifths. The sequenced material came from sorted CD4+, CD8+, or CD8+CD57+ T cells (not recorded which) from PBMCs. Source of these receptors: a human donor with aplastic anemia.

This clonotype was observed at least ten times. This sequence joins TRBV12-3 or TRBV12-4 and TRBJ2-7; 8 positions match TRBD1. This CDR3 comprises 14 residues. The trim removed 6 bases at V and 2 bases at J, leaving 6 bases unmatched. For the CDR3, the DNA is TGTGCCAGCAGCCACCGGGACAGGCCCTACGAGCAGTACTTC. Translating gives CASSHRDRPYEQYF.

In the case of this clonotype: The junction and the germline gene differ at one end; a read error may be behind it. The CDR3, as DNA: TGTGCCAGCAGTTACCCAAAGACAGGGGGCATTGGCTACACCTTC. Amino acid sequence: CASSYPKTGGIGYTF. The gene calls are TRBV10-2 and TRBJ1-2; 10 positions match TRBD1. CDR3 length: 15 residues. Germline V gene data show CDR1 as WSHSY and CDR2 as SAAADI.

The V call is TRBV2, the J call TRBJ1-2; a possible D gene is TRBD1 (5 bases). This CDR3 has 15 residues. Germline assignment: CDR1 SNHLY and CDR2 FYNNEI. Trimming shortened V by 6 bases and J by 4 bases, and 18 bases separated the two germline ends. For the CDR3, the DNA is TGTGCCAGCAGGGTCGTCGCCAGGGAGGTCTATGGCTACACCTTC. It codes for CASRVVAREVYGYTF.

This rearrangement joins TRBV7-9 to TRBJ2-3; TRBD1 matches at 7 bases. CDR1 and CDR2 (germline): SEHNR, FQNEAQ (reference sequence). V was pared by 3 bases and J by 5 bases, with 8 bases of the junction left unmatched. The CDR3 covers 15 residues. The CDR3 DNA is TGTGCCAGCAGCTTGGGACCACAGGGGATAGATACGCAGTATTTT. Translated: CASSLGPQGIDTQYF.

The chain has TRBV12-3 or TRBV12-4 and TRBJ1-1, with D possibly matching TRBD1 (5 bases). Trimming shortened V by 7 bases and J by 0 bases, and 15 bases separated the two germline ends. The CDR3 sequence is 15 residues long. DNA for the CDR3: TGTGCCAGCATCCCCCAGGGCAGGCTGAACACTGAAGCTTTCTTT. It specifies CASIPQGRLNTEAFF.

The CDR3 reads CASNARVMNTEAFF. As DNA, the CDR3 is TGTGCCAGCAACGCCCGGGTCATGAACACTGAAGCTTTCTTT. The J gene is TRBJ1-1, the V gene TRBV7-3, with D uncertain. V lost 7 bases to trimming and J lost 0 bases, with 12 bases between them. From germline, CDR1 is SGHTA and CDR2 FQGTGA. The CDR3 is 14 amino acids.

V usage is TRBV19 and J usage is TRBJ2-2; TRBD1 matches 7 bases. The CDR3 has 16 residues. Germline CDR1 is LNHDA and CDR2 is SQIVND (reference sequence). J lost 3 bases, V lost 5 bases, and 9 bases had no gene match. DNA for the CDR3: TGTGCCAGTAGTTCCGAGACAGGGTATGACACCGGGGAGCTGTTTTTT. Its protein product is CASSSETGYDTGELFF.

The rearrangement links TRBV24-1 to TRBJ1-2; D is undetermined. V was trimmed by 3 bases and J by 2 bases, leaving 12 bases between them. Per the germline V gene, CDR1 is KGHDR and CDR2 is SFDVKD. This CDR3 comprises 15 residues. CDR3 protein: CATSDGPTLNYGYTF. CDR3 nucleotide sequence: TGTGCCACCAGTGATGGGCCGACACTGAACTATGGCTACACCTTC.

This clonotype was observed at least ten times. This chain joins TRBV10-3 and TRBJ2-7; D may be TRBD1 (6 bases). CDR1 ENHRY and CDR2 SYGVKD come from the germline V gene. The length of the CDR3 is 15 residues. Trimming shortened V by 6 bases and J by 0 bases, and 15 bases separated the two germline ends. The CDR3 DNA reads TGTGCCATCAGCGAATCCTCACAGGGCTCCTACGAGCAGTACTTC. Amino acid sequence: CAISESSQGSYEQYF.

V is TRBV7-9 and J is TRBJ2-3; TRBD2 matches at 13 bases. Germline V gene lookup returns CDR1 SEHNR and CDR2 FQNEAQ (reference sequence). This CDR3 comprises 16 residues. Trimming cost V 9 bases and J 4 bases; bases outside gene matches: 10. The CDR3 DNA reads TGTGCCAGTAGTATGGGACTAGCGGGGAGGGCAGATACGCAGTATTTT. It translates to CASSMGLAGRADTQYF. The variable domain in full, with the rest retrieved from reference TRBV7-9 and TRBJ2-3, is DTGVSQNPRHKITKRGQNVTFRCDPISEHNRLYWYRQTLGQGPEFLTYFQNEAQLEKSRLLSDRFSAERPKGSFSTLEIQRTEQGDSAMYLCASSMGLAGRADTQYFGPGTRLTVL.

The V gene is TRBV5-8, the J gene TRBJ1-6; D is undetermined. The CDR3 spans 15 residues. Germline V gene lookup returns CDR1 SGHTS and CDR2 YDEGEE. V was clipped by 5 bases and J by 5 bases, with 14 bases between them. The CDR3 coding sequence is TGTGCCAGCAGTTACTCGAATGGGGATAATTCACCCCTCCACTTT. It translates to CASSYSNGDNSPLHF.

This clonotype has a handful of counts. CDR3 nucleotides: TGTGCCAGCAGCTTACGGGGACAGGATCCCGGGGAGCTGTTTTTT. Its protein is CASSLRGQDPGELFF. The chain recombines TRBV5-5 with TRBJ2-2; the match to TRBD1 covers 8 bases. This CDR3 has 15 amino acids. Germline V gene lookup returns CDR1 SGHKS and CDR2 YYEKEE (reference sequence). The trim removed 2 bases at V and 6 bases at J, leaving 6 bases unmatched.

Here the CDR3 reads CASSTSGGNNEQFF. CDR3 in DNA: TGTGCCAGCTCGACTAGCGGGGGAAACAATGAGCAGTTCTTC. The rearrangement uses TRBV7-3 and TRBJ2-1, with 12 bases aligning to TRBD2. This CDR3 is built from 14 residues. V shed 8 bases, J shed 5 bases, and the junction held 4 bases outside the gene matches. The germline V gene encodes CDR1 SGHTA and CDR2 FQGTGA. Supplemented by reference TRBV7-3 and TRBJ2-1, the full variable domain reads GAGVSQTPSNKVTEKGKYVELRCDPISGHTALYWYRQSLGQGPEFLIYFQGTGAADDSGLPNDRFFAVRPEGSVSTLKIQRTERGDSAVYLCASSTSGGNNEQFFGPGTRLTVL.

Regarding this clonotype: The missing conserved phenylalanine or tryptophan at the end of this CDR3 makes a read error likely. This chain connects TRBV7-3 to TRBJ2-5; D is unresolved. V shed 4 bases and J shed 7 bases, with 7 bases lying between them. Germline lookup yields CDR1 SGHTA and CDR2 FQGTGA. The length of the CDR3 is 11 residues. In DNA, the CDR3 is TGTGCCAGCAGCTCTCCCGGGACCCAGTACCTC. Protein: CASSSPGTQYL.

This rearrangement joins TRBV30 to TRBJ1-2; D call uncertain. The germline CDR1 and CDR2 sequences are GTSNPN and SVGIG (reference sequence). V was trimmed by 5 bases and J by 4 bases, leaving 14 bases between them. The CDR3 is made up of 13 amino acids. The CDR3 region has the DNA TGTGCCTGGGAGCTCGGTGCGGGCTATGGCTACACCTTC. Protein: CAWELGAGYGYTF. Full variable domain (remainder filled in from reference TRBV30 and TRBJ1-2): SQTIHQWPATLVQPVGSPLSLECTVEGTSNPNLYWYRQAAGRGLQLLFYSVGIGQISSEVPQNLSASRPQDRQFILSSKKLLLSDSGFYLCAWELGAGYGYTFGSGTRLTVV.

The table lists this clonotype with a few counts. The gene calls are TRBV15 and TRBJ2-3, with D possibly TRBD1 on 5 matching bases. V dropped 4 bases and J dropped 6 bases, with 11 bases sitting between them. This CDR3 region has 13 residues. Germline CDR1 is LNHNV and CDR2 is YYDKDF (reference sequence). The CDR3, as DNA: TGTGCCACCAGCACCGGACAACCCGATACGCAGTATTTT. It yields the protein CATSTGQPDTQYF.

The V call is TRBV12-3 or TRBV12-4, the J call TRBJ2-2; a weak D match, TRBD1 (6 bases). The CDR3 is made up of 14 amino acids. V was cut by 10 bases and J by 1 base, with 13 bases left in between. CDR3 loop: CATEAGENTGELFF. The DNA for the CDR3 is TGTGCCACCGAGGCAGGGGAGAACACCGGGGAGCTGTTTTTT.

V usage is TRBV24-1 and J usage is TRBJ2-6, with D uncertain. This CDR3 is 15 amino acids long. CDR1 and CDR2 from the germline V gene are KGHDR and SFDVKD. The V end lost 3 bases, the J end lost 0 bases, and 5 bases lay between the germline ends. The CDR3 region is CATSDQVSGANVLTF. CDR3 in DNA: TGTGCCACCAGTGATCAGGTCTCTGGGGCCAACGTCCTGACTTTC.

There are many counts of this clonotype. This rearrangement joins TRBV7-9 to TRBJ2-3; no definite D call. V dropped 3 bases and J dropped 2 bases, with 18 bases sitting between them. There are 17 residues in the CDR3. Germline V CDR1 and CDR2: SEHNR, FQNEAQ (reference sequence). The CDR3 bases are TGTGCCAGCAGCTTTCCACACCGGCCCCCAACCACAGATACGCAGTATTTT. It is translated as CASSFPHRPPTTDTQYF.

J is TRBJ2-3 and V is TRBV20-1, with D unresolved. Trimming removed 0 bases from V and 0 bases from J, with 16 bases in between. This CDR3 has 17 residues. Germline V gene sequence: CDR1 DFQATT, CDR2 SNEGSKA (reference sequence). The CDR3 region is CSARDLGRDTSTDTQYF. The CDR3 region has the DNA TGCAGTGCTAGAGACCTCGGGCGAGATACTAGCACAGATACGCAGTATTTT.

This clonotype was picked up one time. This chain uses TRBV7-9 with TRBJ1-2, with TRBD1 as a possible D gene (5 bases). Germline-derived CDR1 and CDR2 are SEHNR and FQNEAQ (reference sequence). The CDR3 extends over 13 amino acids. With 5 bases removed from V and 3 bases from J, the gap between germline ends came to 10 bases. CDR3 loop: CASSPGYDYGYTF. CDR3 sequence (DNA): TGTGCCAGCAGCCCAGGGTACGACTATGGCTACACCTTC.